This TCR beta chain was identified during a study of T cell responses to AZD1222 COVID-19 vaccine (dated by TCRdb to about 2021). Background for the entire study: AZD1222 recipients whose second dose came at about 4 weeks and those whose second dose came at about 12 weeks were combined into one group, since spike-specific TCR depth and breadth did not differ between the two schedules. A total of 233 trial participants underwent TCR sequencing, of whom under 220 had received two doses of AZD1222 and around 26 had received two doses of the MenACWY control vaccine. Trial participants were enrolled into age subgroups of 18-55, 56-69 and 70-plus years, which contained about 150, 27 and 61 TCR-sequenced participants, respectively.

The CDR3 regions of human TCRbeta chains were subjected to immunosequencing. Per the source publication's procedure: Repertoire TCRs were matched against a reference library of SARS-CoV-2-specific TCRs generated with the MIRA antigen-specificity platform. Breadth was defined as the fraction of unique TCRs that were SARS-CoV-2-associated. Depth was defined as the fraction of total T cells that were SARS-CoV-2-associated. Using the MIRA data, every spike-specific TCR was mapped to the spike region that the TCR reacted to and assigned to either a CD4 or a CD8 class. Log10-transformed breadth and depth values were compared by one-way ANOVA with Sidak's multiple comparisons tests. TCRdb holds this immuneACCESS table with in-frame rearrangements only. Some clones are missing; in checked studies, unresolved V genes explain under half, and the rest has no known cause. V and J calls and clone size are as listed in that table; D and trimming were resolved from the DNA. For this sample there are 120,000 or so clones; 90% appear just once. The ten largest account for approximately 7.5% of the sample.

Notes on this clone: The target of this receptor is not known. No much larger clonotype is one base removed from it; base qualities were not supplied.

There are 13 amino acids in the CDR3, from cysteine to phenylalanine inclusive. Of the read, only the CDR3 DNA is kept; its 39 bases are in frame from base 1. Trimming removed 10 bases from V and 5 bases from J, leaving 17 bases between the germline ends. The CDR1 and CDR2 encoded by the germline V gene are MDHEN and SYDVKM. The intended sense of this specimen's time point label: baseline before first vaccination. Samples from vaccinated people were obtained from the UK trials COV001 and COV002, which included a single-blind randomized controlled phase 2/3 trial of AZD1222 (ChAdOx1 nCoV-19) in healthy adults. For TCRbeta chain sequencing, PBMC samples from trial participants were taken at day 0 and at day 28 after the second dose. What the work shows at the level of the full study, not this receptor alone: In the small 56-69-year group, the increase in depth fell short of significance, most likely because of low power. The vaccine-associated CD4 TCRs covered the entire spike protein, and the dominant responses fell in regions 160-218 and 743-854. After two AZD1222 doses, both the breadth and the depth of spike-specific TCRs were significantly higher than at day 0 and than in MenACWY recipients. Epitopes outside the regions mutated in the B.1.351 and B.1.1.7 variants were reportedly recognized by nearly half of the unique spike-specific TCRs. Conclusions about previously exposed vaccinees are limited, since just five to seven AZD1222 recipients were seropositive for SARS-CoV-2 at baseline. Because no day 14 peak-response samples were available, repertoires were characterized only after the peak T cell response. Participants were mostly white British and included more females than males, and it was suggested by the authors that clonal diversity may have been underestimated.

The origin of this receptor is an adult in good health. The V gene is TRBV28 and the J gene is TRBJ1-2, with no confident D gene call. The starting material was peripheral blood, obtained on day 0 of AZD1222 vaccination. The CDR3 has the sequence CATPDGSYYGYTF. The DNA sequence is given as TGTGCCACCCCGGACGGCAGCTATTATGGCTACACCTTC.